This T cell receptor beta chain stems from a study of beta chain features in type 1 diabetes (dated by TCRdb to the late 2010s). In terms of the full investigation: No differences in mean age, gender distribution, total cell number or subset yield were found between patients and healthy donors. A total of some 100,000,000 sorted cells were examined across all samples, and the number of cells per subset was strongly correlated with RNA yield. The study compared TCRB repertoires of sorted circulating CD4+ T cell subsets between recently diagnosed type 1 diabetes patients and matched healthy donors. Whereas all 28 donors provided naive and central memory subsets, regulatory and stem cell-like memory subsets were isolated from just 8 patients and about 8 healthy donors. Overall results and qualifications from the work: Naive, central memory and regulatory TCRB repertoires appeared to be more alike among patients than among healthy donors. Because the HLA sub-analyses included only small numbers of individuals, any influence of HLA type on TCRB rearrangement was left unresolved. Because cDNA was sequenced instead of genomic DNA, activated cells with high expression could be over-represented, although the groups did not differ in activation or CD3 levels. Shorter templates might be favored by PCR, yet because patient and control samples were amplified and corrected together, any such skew would affect both groups equally. In all four CD4+ subsets, TCRB CDR3 length was moderately but significantly shorter in type 1 diabetes patients. At VDJ recombination sites, patients with type 1 diabetes made fewer insertions and deleted more nucleotides, a pattern implying thymic rearrangement abnormalities.

The entire amount of isolated RNA was reverse transcribed using the High Capacity cDNA Reverse Transcription Kit, so the sequenced TCRB transcripts were expressed ones. Deep immunoSEQ sequencing was performed on naive, central memory and regulatory T cell samples, with an average of around 3.4 million total reads per sample. Sorted cells were lysed in RLT buffer, and RNA was extracted using DNase-treated RNeasy Micro or Mini kits according to cell number. To prevent cross-contamination, every cell subset was processed on its own, while patient and healthy donor samples were processed together. The immunoSEQ multiplex PCR was used to amplify TCRB sequences from cDNA, generating 87-bp fragments that spanned the CDR3 region. Sequencing of the amplicons was performed on the Illumina HiSeq platform. In the paper's pipeline: PCR bias was corrected computationally using synthetic template baselines, and reads within Hamming distance 2 were collapsed, with unmergeable singletons discarded. Reads were aligned against IMGT to assign V, D and J genes, CDR3 length and insertions or deletions at six rearrangement sites. Clonotype counts were normalized to sorted cell number within each subset before computing true diversity and Gini coefficients with the tcR R package. Repertoire sharing was quantified using the overlap coefficient calculated on TCRB nucleotide sequences. Out-of-frame TCRB sequences from naive cells were analyzed to stand in for the pre-selection repertoire. The immuneACCESS repertoire file appears here via TCRdb, limited to in-frame rearrangements. These files lack a portion of the clones; in checked studies, under half of the deficit traces to unresolved V genes, and the cause of the others is not known. V, J and clone size reflect that table, while D and trimming were determined from the DNA. The sample table records 810,000 or so clones; roughly 15% of these occur just once. 0.02% to 0.03% of the sample is taken by the ten largest.

Notes on this clone: The antigen it binds to is not known. No qualities accompany the bases; no much larger clone lies one base away.

CDR1 and CDR2 are read off the germline V gene as SGHVS and FQNEAQ. The CDR3, cysteine through phenylalanine, is 15 amino acids long. Left in the record is the CDR3 DNA by itself, 45 bases read in frame from the first base. V and J are truncated by 3 bases and 1 base respectively, leaving an intervening sequence of 11 bases. Each donor gave one peripheral blood draw, roughly 110 mL on average, collected into heparinised tubes. A BD FACSAria II and a panel including CD45RO, CCR7, CD25, CD127, CD95 and CD27 were used to sort naive, central memory, regulatory and stem cell-like memory CD4+ T cells. Every sorted population had a purity above 95%. Right away, PBMCs were isolated by Lymphoprep density gradient centrifugation and were stained directly, with no culture step. So that batch effects would be minimized, each experiment stained and sorted samples in pairs, pairing one healthy donor with one patient.

This TCR derives from a woman younger than 30 in good health. Rearrangement joined TRBV7-8 to TRBJ2-3, and possibly TRBD2, on 5 matching bases. Sample: naive CD4+ T cells from blood. The cell subset or site label on this specimen signifies: true naive CD4+ T cells. The CDR3 protein sequence reads: CASSFFEGGTDTQYF. The DNA sequence is as follows: TGTGCCAGCAGCTTTTTTGAGGGTGGCACAGATACGCAGTATTTT.